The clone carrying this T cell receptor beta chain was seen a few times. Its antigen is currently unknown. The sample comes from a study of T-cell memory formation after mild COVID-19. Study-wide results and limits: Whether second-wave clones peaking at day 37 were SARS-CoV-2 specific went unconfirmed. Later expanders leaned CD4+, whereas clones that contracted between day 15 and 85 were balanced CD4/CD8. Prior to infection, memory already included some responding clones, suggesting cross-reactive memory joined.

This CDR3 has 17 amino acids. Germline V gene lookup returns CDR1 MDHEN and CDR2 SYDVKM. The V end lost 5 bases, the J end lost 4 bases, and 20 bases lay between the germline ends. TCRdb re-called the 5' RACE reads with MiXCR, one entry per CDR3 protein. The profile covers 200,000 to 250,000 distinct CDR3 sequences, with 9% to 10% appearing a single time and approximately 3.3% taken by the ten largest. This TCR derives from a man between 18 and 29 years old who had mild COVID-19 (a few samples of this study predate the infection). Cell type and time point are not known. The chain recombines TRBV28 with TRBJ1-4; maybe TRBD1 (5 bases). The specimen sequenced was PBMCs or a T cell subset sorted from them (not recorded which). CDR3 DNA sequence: TGTGCCAGCAGTGCCCCCGGTGGGGCAGACTATAATGAAAAACTGTTTTTT. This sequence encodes CASSAPGGADYNEKLFF.